This T cell receptor (beta chain) was sequenced during a study of T cell changes during pregnancy in multiple sclerosis. Assay used: immunoSEQ multiplex PCR; TCRdb lists only in-frame clones, some missing. Altogether around 95,000 clones are present, 80% to 95% being singletons, with the ten largest covering less than 2%. The germline V gene has CDR1 SGHTA and CDR2 FQGNSA. The CDR3 has 16 amino acids. The V gene end was trimmed by 1 base and the J gene end by 3 bases; junction bases not matched to a gene: 8. Sequencing was performed on peripheral blood, taken after pregnancy. The receptor's source is a female donor with multiple sclerosis, enrolled in a pregnancy study. The chain combines TRBV7-2 with TRBJ2-7; 8 positions agree with TRBD1. In DNA form, the CDR3 reads TGTGCCAGCAGCTTAGAGACAGGGGTGGTTCGCTACGAGCAGTACTTC. This gives the protein CASSLETGVVRYEQYF.